Below are 14 T cell receptor beta chains sequenced from a single sample in a study of T cell clonotyping in hematopoietic cell transplantation. Sequenced by immunoSEQ multiplex PCR; TCRdb stores in-frame clones only, minus some. Among around 9,700 clones, under 90% were seen once, and the ten largest hold about 40%. This specimen consisted of PBMCs, obtained 180 days after allogeneic stem cell transplant. These receptors all stem from a male patient aged 60 to 75 who had an allogeneic stem cell transplant from an unrelated donor, so the T cells may come from the graft donor. Some clones in this sample may be carry-over from other donors' samples.

This sequence joins TRBV19 and TRBJ2-7; 11 bases line up with TRBD1. Germline CDR1 LNHDA, CDR2 SQIVND (reference sequence). The V and J ends lost 5 bases and 3 bases, in that order; junction bases with no gene match: 6. This CDR3 is 15 amino acids long. CDR3 nucleotides: TGTGCCAGTAGTTCGACCGGGACAGGGGGCTACGAGCAGTACTTC. Protein: CASSSTGTGGYEQYF.

This sequence joins TRBV5-6 and TRBJ1-6; D is ambiguous. V was shortened by 4 bases and J by 10 bases, with 15 bases between the two germline ends. The CDR3 covers 14 residues. Germline lookup yields CDR1 SGHDT and CDR2 YYEEEE. CDR3 in amino acids: CASSAWTTPSPLHF. The CDR3 coding sequence is TGTGCCAGCAGCGCATGGACCACCCCCTCACCCCTCCACTTT.

This CDR3 reads CASSLDGGQKLFF. The CDR3 DNA is TGTGCCAGCAGCTTAGATGGGGGACAAAAACTGTTTTTT. The rearrangement uses TRBV7-2 and TRBJ1-4; maybe TRBD1 (5 bases). Germline V gene sequence: CDR1 SGHTA, CDR2 FQGNSA. The ends were cut back, 1 base at V and 9 bases at J, with 9 bases in the middle. This CDR3 has 13 residues.

This clone turned up a few times. One junction end does not reproduce the germline sequence, and a read error may be involved. The chain links TRBV5-4 to TRBJ1-2; D is unresolved. The CDR3 is 12 residues long. The germline CDR1 and CDR2 sequences are SGHNT and YYREEE (reference sequence). CDR3 sequence: CASSSGLRPNSF. DNA for the CDR3: TGTGCCAGCAGCTCCGGGCTCAGACCCAACAGCTTC.

This chain uses TRBV5-6 with TRBJ1-1; the match to TRBD1 covers 8 bases. The CDR3 sequence is 14 residues long. CDR1 is SGHDT and CDR2 is YYEEEE in the germline V gene. With V trimmed by 4 bases and J by 5 bases, 7 bases remained unmatched. CDR3 in amino acids: CASSTGQGRTEAFF. The CDR3 DNA reads TGTGCCAGCAGCACCGGACAGGGAAGGACTGAAGCTTTCTTT.

The chain employs TRBV13 and TRBJ1-1; 7 bases match TRBD1. V lost 5 bases and J lost 5; bases outside the gene matches: 8. From germline, CDR1 is PRHDT and CDR2 FYEKMQ (reference sequence). The CDR3 runs 14 residues. Written as DNA, the CDR3 is TGTGCCAGCAGCCCCCAGACAGGGAAGACTGAAGCTTTCTTT. Amino acid sequence: CASSPQTGKTEAFF.

The chain recombines TRBV19 with TRBJ2-5, with 8 bases lining up with TRBD1. Trimming took 5 bases from V and 1 from J; bases not matched to a gene: 12. This CDR3 contains 17 residues. Germline CDR1 reads LNHDA; CDR2 reads SQIVND (reference sequence). For the CDR3, the DNA is TGTGCCAGTAGTTCCTACCCCGGGACAGGCGTCCAAGAGACCCAGTACTTC. It encodes CASSSYPGTGVQETQYF.

This clone was counted once. The V gene is TRBV11-2, the J gene TRBJ1-3; no reliable D call. Trimming stripped 5 bases from V and 0 bases from J, with 8 bases between. This CDR3 spans 14 amino acids. Germline CDR1 and CDR2: SGHAT and FQNNGV. The CDR3 region has the DNA TGTGCCAGCAGCGGCGGTTTCTCTGGAAACACCATATATTTT. This gives the protein CASSGGFSGNTIYF.

The chain combines TRBV7-9 with TRBJ1-5, with TRBD1 matching 8 bases. The ends lost 1 base at V and 4 bases at J; junction bases unmatched: 9. The CDR3 is 17 residues long. The germline gives CDR1 SEHNR, CDR2 FQNEAQ (reference sequence). The CDR3 DNA reads TGTGCCAGCAGCTTAGGGGAAGGACAGGGAGGGAATCAGCCCCAGCATTTT. Translating gives CASSLGEGQGGNQPQHF.

The chain has TRBV4-2 and TRBJ2-7, with 15 bases fitting TRBD2. The CDR3 is made up of 18 amino acids. Germline-derived CDR1 and CDR2 are LGHNA and YNFKEQ. Losses at the gene ends were 3 bases for V and 2 bases for J; bases not matched to a gene: 8. The CDR3 loop reads CASSHAGTSGGSTYEQYF. CDR3 nucleotides: TGTGCCAGCAGCCACGCCGGGACTAGCGGGGGGTCTACCTACGAGCAGTACTTC.

The chain combines TRBV9 with TRBJ1-1, with 10 bases that match TRBD1. The trim removed 6 bases at V and 4 bases at J, leaving 6 bases unmatched. CDR3 length: 14 residues. Germline values: CDR1 SGDLS, CDR2 YYNGEE. The DNA of the CDR3 is TGTGCCAGCACCCGACAGGGGGCTGGCACTGAAGCTTTCTTT. It yields the protein CASTRQGAGTEAFF.

This chain connects TRBV5-6 to TRBJ1-2; no clear D gene. Germline loops: CDR1 SGHDT, CDR2 YYEEEE. Deletions cut 3 bases from V and 3 bases from J, with 15 bases between. CDR3 length: 15 amino acids. The CDR3 nucleotides read TGTGCCAGCAGCTCCCCGTTTCCGGGCGACTATGGCTACACCTTC. This sequence encodes CASSSPFPGDYGYTF. Based on the CDR3 plus reference TRBV5-6 and TRBJ1-2, the full variable domain is DAGVTQSPTHLIKTRGQQVTLRCSPKSGHDTVSWYQQALGQGPQFIFQYYEEEERQRGNFPDRFSGHQFPNYSSELNVNALLLGDSALYLCASSSPFPGDYGYTFGSGTRLTVV.

The chain carries TRBV2 and TRBJ2-2, with 7 bases lining up with TRBD1. From germline, CDR1 is SNHLY and CDR2 FYNNEI. This CDR3 region has 15 residues. Unmatched junction bases numbered 5, after V lost 5 bases and J lost 2 bases. CDR3 loop: CASSPGQVNTGELFF. The CDR3 bases are TGTGCCAGCAGTCCCGGACAGGTCAACACCGGGGAGCTGTTTTTT.

The V gene is TRBV2, the J gene TRBJ2-5, with TRBD1 identical over 8 bases. The J segment lost 5 bases and the V segment lost 6 bases, leaving 5 bases of the junction unmatched. The CDR3 runs 13 residues. Germline CDR1 reads SNHLY; CDR2 reads FYNNEI. For the CDR3, the DNA is TGTGCCAGCAGGACAGGGGTGTGGGAGACCCAGTACTTC. Its translation is CASRTGVWETQYF.